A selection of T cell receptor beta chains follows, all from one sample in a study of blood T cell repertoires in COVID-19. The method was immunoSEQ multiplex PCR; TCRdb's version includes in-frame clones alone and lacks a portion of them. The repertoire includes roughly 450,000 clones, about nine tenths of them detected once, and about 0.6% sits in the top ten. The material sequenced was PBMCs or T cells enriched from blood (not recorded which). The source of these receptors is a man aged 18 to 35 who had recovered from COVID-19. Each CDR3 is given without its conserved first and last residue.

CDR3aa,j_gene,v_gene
ASSLQGAYEQY,TRBJ2-7,TRBV5-4
AWTPLQGLGYT,TRBJ1-2,TRBV30
ASSVAGQGTEAF,TRBJ1-1,TRBV9
ASRPYRDGKGEAF,TRBJ1-1,TRBV27
ASSLALGAPLH,TRBJ1-6,TRBV7-9
ASSLAESSGANVLT,TRBJ2-6,TRBV5-1
ASSSQGSNTIY,TRBJ1-3,TRBV10-1
ASSFRPGIRGETQY,TRBJ2-5,TRBV5-8
ASSSYQNQGETQY,TRBJ2-5,TRBV28
ASSPGTVVETQY,TRBJ2-5,TRBV18
AYGSGNTIY,TRBJ1-3,TRBV3-1/TRBV3-2
ASRADSYGYT,TRBJ1-2,TRBV6-5
ASSDRQGGGNTIY,TRBJ1-3,TRBV11-2